The present T cell receptor (beta chain) was sequenced within a study of T-cell reconstitution after alpha-beta-depleted transplantation in children. Study-wide results and limits: Some patients owed their high day-60 TCRbeta diversity to surviving recipient T cells and thymic progenitors. It was reported that alpha-beta T cells came from several hundred expanded graft clones (about two months after transplant). When one year had passed after transplant, most T-cell counts and diversity came from newly produced T cells.

For TCRbeta, the library was prepared with unique molecular identifiers. A single record per CDR3 protein comes from TCRdb applying MiXCR to the PCR reads. This sample has 450,000 to 700,000 distinct CDR3 sequences, with 25% to 30% found just once. As for this clonotype: Antigen: not known.

The receptor was derived from a boy under two years old with Wiskott-Aldrich syndrome, due to receive a stem cell transplant. The material sequenced was PBMCs, taken before TCRalphabeta/CD19-depleted stem cell transplant.

This CDR3 is CSASSPTLVVTGSNQPQHF. The CDR3 DNA is TGCAGTGCAAGCTCTCCCACCTTGGTAGTTACGGGGTCTAATCAGCCCCAGCATTTT. The chain recombines TRBV20-1 with TRBJ1-5; D gene uncertain. This CDR3 is built from 19 residues. Trimming stripped 6 bases from V and 4 bases from J, with 31 bases between. Germline V gene lookup returns CDR1 DFQATT and CDR2 SNEGSKA (reference sequence).